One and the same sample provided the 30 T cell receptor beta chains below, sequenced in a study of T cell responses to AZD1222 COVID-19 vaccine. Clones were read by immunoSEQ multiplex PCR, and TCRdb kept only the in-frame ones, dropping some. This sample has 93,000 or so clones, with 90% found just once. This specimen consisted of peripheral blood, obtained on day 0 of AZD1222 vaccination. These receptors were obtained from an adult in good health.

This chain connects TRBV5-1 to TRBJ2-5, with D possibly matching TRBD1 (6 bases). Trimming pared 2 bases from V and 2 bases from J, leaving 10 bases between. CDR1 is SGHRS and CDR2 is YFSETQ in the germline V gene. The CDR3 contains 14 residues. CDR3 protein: CASSFGQNQETQYF. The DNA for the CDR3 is TGCGCCAGCAGCTTTGGACAGAATCAAGAGACCCAGTACTTC.

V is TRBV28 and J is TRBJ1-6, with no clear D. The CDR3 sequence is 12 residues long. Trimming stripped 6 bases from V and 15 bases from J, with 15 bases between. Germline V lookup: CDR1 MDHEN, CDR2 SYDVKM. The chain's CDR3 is CASSPDRLLLHF. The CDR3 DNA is TGTGCCAGCAGCCCCGACCGCCTGCTCCTCCACTTT.

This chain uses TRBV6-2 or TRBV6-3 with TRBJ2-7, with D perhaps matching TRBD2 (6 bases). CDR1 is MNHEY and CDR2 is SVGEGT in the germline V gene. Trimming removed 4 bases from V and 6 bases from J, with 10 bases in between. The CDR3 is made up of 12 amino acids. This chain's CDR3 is CASSWGVSEQYF. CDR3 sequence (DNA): TGTGCCAGCAGTTGGGGGGTCTCCGAGCAGTACTTC.

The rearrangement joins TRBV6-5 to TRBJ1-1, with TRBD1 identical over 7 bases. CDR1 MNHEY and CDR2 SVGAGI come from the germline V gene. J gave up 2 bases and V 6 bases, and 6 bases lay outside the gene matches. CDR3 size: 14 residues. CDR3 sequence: CASSRGGPNTEAFF. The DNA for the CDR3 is TGTGCCAGCAGCCGAGGGGGCCCTAACACTGAAGCTTTCTTT.

The CDR3 sequence: CAWSPGYEQYF. The CDR3 DNA follows: TGTGCCTGGAGCCCTGGGTACGAGCAGTACTTC. J is TRBJ2-7 and V is TRBV30, with D unclear. CDR1 and CDR2 (germline): GTSNPN, SVGIG (reference sequence). V gave up 3 bases and J gave up 4 bases, with 7 bases separating them. The CDR3 totals 11 residues.

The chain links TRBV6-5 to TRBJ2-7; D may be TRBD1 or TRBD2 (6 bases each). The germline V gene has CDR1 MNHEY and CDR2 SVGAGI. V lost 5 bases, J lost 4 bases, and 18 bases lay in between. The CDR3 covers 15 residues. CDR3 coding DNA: TGTGCCAGCAGTCGGGTAGCCGGGGGCTCTTACGAGCAGTACTTC. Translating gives CASSRVAGGSYEQYF.

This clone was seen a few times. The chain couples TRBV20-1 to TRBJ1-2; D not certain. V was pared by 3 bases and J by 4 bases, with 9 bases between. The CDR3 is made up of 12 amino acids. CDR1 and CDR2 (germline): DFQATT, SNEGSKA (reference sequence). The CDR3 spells CSASGLFYGYTF. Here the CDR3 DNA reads TGCAGTGCTAGTGGTCTGTTCTATGGCTACACCTTC.

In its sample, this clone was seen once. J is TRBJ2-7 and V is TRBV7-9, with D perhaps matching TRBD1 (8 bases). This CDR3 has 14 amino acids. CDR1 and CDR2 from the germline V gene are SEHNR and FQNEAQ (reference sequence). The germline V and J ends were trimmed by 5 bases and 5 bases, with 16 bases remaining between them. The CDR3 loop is CASSPAGQVNEQYF. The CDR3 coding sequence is TGTGCCAGCAGCCCAGCGGGACAGGTTAACGAGCAGTACTTC.

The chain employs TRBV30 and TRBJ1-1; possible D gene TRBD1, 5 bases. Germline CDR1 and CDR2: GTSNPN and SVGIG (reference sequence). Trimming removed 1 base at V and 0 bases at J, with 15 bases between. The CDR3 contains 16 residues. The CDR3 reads CAWSEGQTLMNTEAFF. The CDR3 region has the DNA TGTGCCTGGAGTGAGGGGCAAACACTAATGAACACTGAAGCTTTCTTT.

The CDR3 here is CASSEVPVPGPGELFF. CDR3 DNA: TGTGCCAGCAGTGAAGTTCCGGTACCGGGGCCCGGGGAGCTGTTTTTT. V usage is TRBV2 and J usage is TRBJ2-2; the D call may be TRBD1 or TRBD2 (5 bases each). The V and J ends lost 1 base and 6 bases respectively, with 15 bases between them. Germline assignment: CDR1 SNHLY and CDR2 FYNNEI. This CDR3 contains 16 residues.

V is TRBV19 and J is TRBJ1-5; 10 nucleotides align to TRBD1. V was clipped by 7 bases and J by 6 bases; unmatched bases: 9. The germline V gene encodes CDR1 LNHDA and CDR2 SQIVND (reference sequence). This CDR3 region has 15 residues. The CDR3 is CASNILGTGVQPQHF. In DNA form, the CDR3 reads TGTGCCAGTAATATCCTCGGGACAGGGGTTCAGCCCCAGCATTTT.

The CDR3 loop is CASSPQKLTGGGEKLFF. The CDR3 DNA reads as TGTGCCAGCAGCCCCCAAAAACTCACAGGGGGAGGGGAAAAACTGTTTTTT. The V gene is TRBV7-9, the J gene TRBJ1-4, with 8 bases aligning to TRBD1. J was trimmed by 8 bases and V by 5 bases; bases with no gene match: 16. CDR1 is SEHNR, CDR2 FQNEAQ, per germline (reference sequence). The length of the CDR3 is 17 residues.

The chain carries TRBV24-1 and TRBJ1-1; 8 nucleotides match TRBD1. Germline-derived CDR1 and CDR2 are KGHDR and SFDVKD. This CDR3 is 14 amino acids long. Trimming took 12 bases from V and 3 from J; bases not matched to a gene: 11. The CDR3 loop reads CASFTGTGHTEAFF. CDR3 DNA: TGTGCCTCCTTTACCGGGACAGGCCACACTGAAGCTTTCTTT.

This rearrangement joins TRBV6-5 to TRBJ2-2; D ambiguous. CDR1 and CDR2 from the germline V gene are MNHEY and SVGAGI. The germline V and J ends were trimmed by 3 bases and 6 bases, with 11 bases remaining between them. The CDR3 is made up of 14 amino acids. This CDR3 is CASSYVQDPGELFF. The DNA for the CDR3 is TGTGCCAGCAGTTATGTCCAGGACCCCGGGGAGCTGTTTTTT.

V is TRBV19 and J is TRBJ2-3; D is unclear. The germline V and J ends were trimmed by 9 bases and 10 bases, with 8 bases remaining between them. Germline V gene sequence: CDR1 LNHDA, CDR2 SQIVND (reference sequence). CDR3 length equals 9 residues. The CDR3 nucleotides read TGTGCCAGCGCCCGGCCGCAGTATTTT. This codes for CASARPQYF.

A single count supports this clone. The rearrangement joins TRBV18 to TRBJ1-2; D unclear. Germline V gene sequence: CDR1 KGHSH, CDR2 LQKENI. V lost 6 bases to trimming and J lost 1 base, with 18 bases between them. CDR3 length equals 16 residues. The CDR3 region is CASSQDLARGNYGYTF. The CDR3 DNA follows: TGTGCCAGCTCCCAAGACCTCGCTCGAGGTAACTATGGCTACACCTTC.

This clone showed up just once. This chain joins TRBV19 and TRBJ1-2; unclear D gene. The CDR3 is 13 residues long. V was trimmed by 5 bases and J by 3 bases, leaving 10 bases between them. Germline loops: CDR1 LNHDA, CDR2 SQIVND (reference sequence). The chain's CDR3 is CASSPIGDYGYTF. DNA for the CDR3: TGTGCCAGTAGTCCCATAGGTGACTATGGCTACACCTTC.

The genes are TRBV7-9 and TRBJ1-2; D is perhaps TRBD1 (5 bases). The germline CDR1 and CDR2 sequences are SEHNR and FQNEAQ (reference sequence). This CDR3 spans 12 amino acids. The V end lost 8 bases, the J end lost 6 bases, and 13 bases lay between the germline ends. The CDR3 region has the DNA TGTGCCAGCGGCAGGCAGGGTGATGGCTACACCTTC. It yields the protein CASGRQGDGYTF.

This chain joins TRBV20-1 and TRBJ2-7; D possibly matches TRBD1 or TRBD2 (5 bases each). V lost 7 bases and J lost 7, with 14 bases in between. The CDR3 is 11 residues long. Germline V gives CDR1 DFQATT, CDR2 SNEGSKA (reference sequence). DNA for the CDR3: TGCAGTGTCCCGAAGTGGGGGGAGCAGTACTTC. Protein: CSVPKWGEQYF.

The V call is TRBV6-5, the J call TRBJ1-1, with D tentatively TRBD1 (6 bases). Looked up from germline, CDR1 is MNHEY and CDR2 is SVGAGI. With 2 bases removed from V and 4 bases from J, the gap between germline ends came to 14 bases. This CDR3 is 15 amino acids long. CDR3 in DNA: TGTGCCAGCAGTTACGGGGGCCTACTAGGCACTGAAGCTTTCTTT. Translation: CASSYGGLLGTEAFF.

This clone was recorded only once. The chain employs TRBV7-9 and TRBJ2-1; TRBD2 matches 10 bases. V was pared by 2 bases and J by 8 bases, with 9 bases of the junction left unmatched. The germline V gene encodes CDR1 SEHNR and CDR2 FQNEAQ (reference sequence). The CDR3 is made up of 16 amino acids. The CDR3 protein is CASSLWASGGAHEQFF. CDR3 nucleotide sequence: TGTGCCAGCAGCTTATGGGCAAGCGGGGGGGCCCATGAGCAGTTCTTC.

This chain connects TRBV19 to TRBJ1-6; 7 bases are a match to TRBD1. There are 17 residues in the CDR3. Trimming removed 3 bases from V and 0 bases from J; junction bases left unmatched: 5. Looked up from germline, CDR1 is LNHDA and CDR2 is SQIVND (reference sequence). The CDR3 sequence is CASSMRQGVSYNSPLHF. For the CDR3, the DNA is TGTGCCAGTAGTATGCGCCAGGGGGTCTCCTATAATTCACCCCTCCACTTT.

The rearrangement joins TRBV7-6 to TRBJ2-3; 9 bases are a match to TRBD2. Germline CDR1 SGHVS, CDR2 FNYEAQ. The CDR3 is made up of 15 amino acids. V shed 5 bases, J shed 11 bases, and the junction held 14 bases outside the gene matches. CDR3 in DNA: TGTGCCAGCAGCGCTCTAGCGGGGATAAGGTTGGGGCAGTATTTT. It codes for CASSALAGIRLGQYF.

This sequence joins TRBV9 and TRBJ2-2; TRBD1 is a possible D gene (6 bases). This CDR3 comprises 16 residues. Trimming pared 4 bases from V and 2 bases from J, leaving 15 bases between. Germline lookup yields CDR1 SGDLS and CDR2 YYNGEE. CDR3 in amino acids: CASSSGAPTNTGELFF. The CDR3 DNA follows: TGTGCCAGCAGCTCAGGGGCACCGACCAACACCGGGGAGCTGTTTTTT.

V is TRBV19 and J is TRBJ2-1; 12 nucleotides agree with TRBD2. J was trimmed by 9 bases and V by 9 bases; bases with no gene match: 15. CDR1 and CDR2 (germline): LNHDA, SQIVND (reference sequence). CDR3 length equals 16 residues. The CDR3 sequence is CASRNRLAGDYFEQFF. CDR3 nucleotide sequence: TGTGCCAGCCGAAACCGACTAGCGGGGGACTATTTTGAGCAGTTCTTC.

Here the CDR3 reads CASSLGLAGYNEQFF. DNA of the CDR3: TGTGCCAGCAGCCTCGGACTAGCGGGATACAATGAGCAGTTCTTC. This rearrangement joins TRBV7-3 to TRBJ2-1; 12 bases align to TRBD2. Trimming at V came to 5 bases and at J to 4 bases, leaving 3 bases not matched to a gene. Germline V gives CDR1 SGHTA, CDR2 FQGTGA. This CDR3 contains 15 residues.

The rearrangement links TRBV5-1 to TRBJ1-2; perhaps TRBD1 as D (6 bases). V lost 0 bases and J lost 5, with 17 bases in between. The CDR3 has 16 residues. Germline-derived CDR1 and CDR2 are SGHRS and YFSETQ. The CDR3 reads CASSLAPGALPYGYTF. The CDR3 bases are TGCGCCAGCAGCTTGGCTCCGGGGGCTCTTCCATATGGCTACACCTTC. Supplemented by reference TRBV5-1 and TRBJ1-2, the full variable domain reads KAGVTQTPRYLIKTRGQQVTLSCSPISGHRSVSWYQQTPGQGLQFLFEYFSETQRNKGNFPGRFSGRQFSNSRSEMNVSTLELGDSALYLCASSLAPGALPYGYTFGSGTRLTVV.

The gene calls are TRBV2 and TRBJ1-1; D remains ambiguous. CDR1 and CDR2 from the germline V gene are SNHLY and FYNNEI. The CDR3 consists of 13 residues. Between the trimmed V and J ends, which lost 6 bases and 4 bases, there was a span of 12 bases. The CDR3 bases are TGTGCCAGCAGCGCGGGTGGAGGCACTGAAGCTTTCTTT. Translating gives CASSAGGGTEAFF. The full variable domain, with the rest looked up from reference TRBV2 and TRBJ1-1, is EPEVTQTPSHQVTQMGQEVILRCVPISNHLYFYWYRQILGQKVEFLVSFYNNEISEKSEIFDDQFSVERPDGSNFTLKIRSTKLEDSAMYFCASSAGGGTEAFFGQGTRLTVV.

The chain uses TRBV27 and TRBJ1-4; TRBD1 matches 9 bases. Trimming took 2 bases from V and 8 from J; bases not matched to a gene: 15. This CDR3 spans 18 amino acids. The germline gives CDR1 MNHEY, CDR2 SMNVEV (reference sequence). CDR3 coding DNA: TGTGCCAGCAGTTTAGTGGGACAGGGATTCGGCGCTCTGGAAAAACTGTTTTTT. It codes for CASSLVGQGFGALEKLFF.

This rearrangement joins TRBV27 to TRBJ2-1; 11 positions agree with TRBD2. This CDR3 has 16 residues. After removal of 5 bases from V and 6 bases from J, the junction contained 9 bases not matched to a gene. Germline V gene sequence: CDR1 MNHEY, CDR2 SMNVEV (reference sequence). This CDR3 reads CASSARISGGANEQFF. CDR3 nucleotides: TGTGCCAGCAGTGCTCGGATTAGCGGGGGGGCCAATGAGCAGTTCTTC.